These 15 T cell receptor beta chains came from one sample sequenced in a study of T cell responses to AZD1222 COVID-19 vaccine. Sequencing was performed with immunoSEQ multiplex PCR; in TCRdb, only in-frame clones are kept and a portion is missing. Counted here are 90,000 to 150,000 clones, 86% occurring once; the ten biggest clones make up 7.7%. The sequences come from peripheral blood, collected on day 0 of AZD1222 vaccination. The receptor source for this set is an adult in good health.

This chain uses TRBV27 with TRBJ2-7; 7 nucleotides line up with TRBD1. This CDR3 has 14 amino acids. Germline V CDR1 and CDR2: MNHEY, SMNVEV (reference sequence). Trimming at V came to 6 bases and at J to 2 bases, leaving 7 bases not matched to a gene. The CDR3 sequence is CASSTRDRPYEQYF. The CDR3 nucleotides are TGTGCCAGCAGCACCCGGGACAGACCCTACGAGCAGTACTTC.

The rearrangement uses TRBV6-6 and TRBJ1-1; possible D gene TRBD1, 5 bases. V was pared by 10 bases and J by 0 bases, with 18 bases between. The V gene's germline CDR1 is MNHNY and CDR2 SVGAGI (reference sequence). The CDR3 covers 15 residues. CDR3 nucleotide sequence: TGTGCCACCGTGTTGGGGGGGACCATGAACACTGAAGCTTTCTTT. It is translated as CATVLGGTMNTEAFF.

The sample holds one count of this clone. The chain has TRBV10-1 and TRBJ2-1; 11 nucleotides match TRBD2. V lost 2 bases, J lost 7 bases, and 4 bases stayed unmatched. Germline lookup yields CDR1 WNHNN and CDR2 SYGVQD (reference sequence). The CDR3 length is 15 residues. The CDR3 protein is CASSERTSGWNEQFF. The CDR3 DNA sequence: TGCGCCAGCAGTGAGAGGACTAGCGGGTGGAATGAGCAGTTCTTC.

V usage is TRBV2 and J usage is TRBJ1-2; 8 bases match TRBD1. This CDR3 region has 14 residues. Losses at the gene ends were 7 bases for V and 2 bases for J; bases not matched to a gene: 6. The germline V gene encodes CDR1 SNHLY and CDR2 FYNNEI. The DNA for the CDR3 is TGTGCCAGCAAAACGCGGACAGGGAACTATGGCTACACCTTC. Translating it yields CASKTRTGNYGYTF.

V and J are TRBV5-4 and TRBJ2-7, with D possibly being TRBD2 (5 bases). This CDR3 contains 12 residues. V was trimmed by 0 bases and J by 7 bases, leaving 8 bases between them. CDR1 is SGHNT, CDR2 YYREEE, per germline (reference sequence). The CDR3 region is CASSLVRGEQYF. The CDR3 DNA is TGTGCCAGCAGCTTGGTTAGAGGGGAGCAGTACTTC.

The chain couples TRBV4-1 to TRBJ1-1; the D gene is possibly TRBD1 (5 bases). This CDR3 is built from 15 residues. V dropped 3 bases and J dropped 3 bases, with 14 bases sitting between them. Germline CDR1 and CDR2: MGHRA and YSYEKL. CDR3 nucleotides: TGCGCCAGCAGCCAGGTCGGGGGAGGGGACACTGAAGCTTTCTTT. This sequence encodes CASSQVGGGDTEAFF.

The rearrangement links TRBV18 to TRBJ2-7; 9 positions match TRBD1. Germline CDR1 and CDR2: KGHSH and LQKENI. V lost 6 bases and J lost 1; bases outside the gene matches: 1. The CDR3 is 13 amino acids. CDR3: CASSGTGSYEQYF. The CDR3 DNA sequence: TGTGCCAGCTCCGGGACAGGGTCCTACGAGCAGTACTTC.

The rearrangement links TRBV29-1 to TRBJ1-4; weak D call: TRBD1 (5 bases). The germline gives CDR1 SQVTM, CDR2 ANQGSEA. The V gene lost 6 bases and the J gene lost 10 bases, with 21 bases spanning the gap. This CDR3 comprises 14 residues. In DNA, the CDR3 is TGCAGCGTCCTAGGGGTCCGCCAGGAGGGAAAACTGTTTTTT. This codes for CSVLGVRQEGKLFF.

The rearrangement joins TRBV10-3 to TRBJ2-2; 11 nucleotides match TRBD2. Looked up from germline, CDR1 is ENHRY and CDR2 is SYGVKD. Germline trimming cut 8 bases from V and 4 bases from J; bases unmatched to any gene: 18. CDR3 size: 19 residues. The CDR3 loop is CAILSLIPTGTSGTGELFF. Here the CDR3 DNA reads TGTGCCATCCTTTCCCTCATCCCAACCGGGACTAGCGGCACCGGGGAGCTGTTTTTT.

For the CDR3, the DNA is TGTGCCAGCAGCCCGGGTCTAGCGGGAGGGGAGCAGTACTTC. Translation: CASSPGLAGGEQYF. This chain connects TRBV7-2 to TRBJ2-7; 12 bases line up with TRBD2. CDR3 length: 14 residues. Trimming took 5 bases from V and 7 from J; bases not matched to a gene: 6. In germline, CDR1 is SGHTA, CDR2 FQGNSA.

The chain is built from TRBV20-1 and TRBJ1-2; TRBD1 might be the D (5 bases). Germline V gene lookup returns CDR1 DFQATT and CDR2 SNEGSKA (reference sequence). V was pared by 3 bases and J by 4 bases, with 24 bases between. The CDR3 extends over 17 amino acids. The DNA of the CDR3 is TGCAGTGCTAGTAACGGCATGGGGGGTGGGGTACGCTATGGCTACACCTTC. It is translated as CSASNGMGGGVRYGYTF.

The CDR3 coding sequence is TGTGCCAGCAGGGAGAATAGGGGACCGCAGTACTTC. Translating gives CASRENRGPQYF. The chain links TRBV6-4 to TRBJ2-7, with D perhaps assigned TRBD1 or TRBD2 (5 bases each). In germline, CDR1 is MRHNA, CDR2 SNTAGT. The V end lost 6 bases, the J end lost 9 bases, and 15 bases lay between the germline ends. This CDR3 is built from 12 residues.

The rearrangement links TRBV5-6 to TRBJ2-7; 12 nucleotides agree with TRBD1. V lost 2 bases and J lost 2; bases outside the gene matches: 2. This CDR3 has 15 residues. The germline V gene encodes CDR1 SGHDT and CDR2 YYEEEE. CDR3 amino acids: CASSFRDRGPYEQYF. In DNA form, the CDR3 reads TGTGCCAGCAGCTTTCGGGACAGGGGGCCCTACGAGCAGTACTTC. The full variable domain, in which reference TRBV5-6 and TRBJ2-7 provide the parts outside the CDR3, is DAGVTQSPTHLIKTRGQQVTLRCSPKSGHDTVSWYQQALGQGPQFIFQYYEEEERQRGNFPDRFSGHQFPNYSSELNVNALLLGDSALYLCASSFRDRGPYEQYFGPGTRLTVT.

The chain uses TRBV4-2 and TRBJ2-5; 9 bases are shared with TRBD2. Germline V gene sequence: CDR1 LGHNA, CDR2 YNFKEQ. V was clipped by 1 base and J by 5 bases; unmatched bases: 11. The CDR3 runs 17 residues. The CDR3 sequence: CASSQGGGGGAGETQYF. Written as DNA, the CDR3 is TGTGCCAGCAGCCAAGGTGGAGGCGGGGGGGCCGGGGAGACCCAGTACTTC.

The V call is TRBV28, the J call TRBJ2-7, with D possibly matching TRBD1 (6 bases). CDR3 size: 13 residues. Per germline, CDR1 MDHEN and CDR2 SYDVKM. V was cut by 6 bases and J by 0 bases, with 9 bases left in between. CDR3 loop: CASRGTTSYEQYF. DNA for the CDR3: TGTGCCAGCAGAGGGACAACCTCCTACGAGCAGTACTTC.